A single sample gave rise to the 24 T cell receptor beta chains below, sequenced in a study of regulatory T cells in long-lasting Graves disease. Sample time point: persistent/refractory GD, antithyroid drugs over 5 years with positive TRAb. Generation of the TCR library employed RNA extracted from PBMCs. CDR3-region Arm-PCR and iRepertoire HTBI primers produced the TCR beta libraries. TCRdb called the multiplex PCR reads again in MiXCR, with one record for every CDR3 protein. The repertoire holds 600,000 to 850,000 distinct CDR3 sequences, about 30% seen once, with 42% in the top ten. The input for sequencing was peripheral blood mononuclear cells (PBMCs), taken when the disease was refractory, from a patient treated with antithyroid drugs. These TCRs come from a female donor with Graves disease.

In nucleotides, the CDR3 is TGCAGTGCTAGTGGGCTAGCGGGAGGGAACTACGAGCAGTACTTC. It encodes CSASGLAGGNYEQYF. The chain recombines TRBV20-1 with TRBJ2-7, with 12 bases matching TRBD2. The CDR3 length is 15 residues. Germline V CDR1 and CDR2: DFQATT, SNEGSKA (reference sequence). V lost 3 bases and J lost 3; bases outside the gene matches: 6.

This chain uses TRBV19 with TRBJ1-5; possible D gene TRBD1, 5 bases. Germline CDR1 and CDR2: LNHDA and SQIVND (reference sequence). The CDR3 length is 19 residues. The ends were cut back, 0 bases at V and 0 bases at J, with 18 bases in the middle. CDR3 sequence (DNA): TGTGCCAGTAGTATAGATCTCCGATTGGGGGAATATAGCAATCAGCCCCAGCATTTT. It translates to CASSIDLRLGEYSNQPQHF.

On this clonotype itself: A much larger clone lies one base from this, so it may be a read error. The CDR3 sequence: CASSPNLPGGWGHTF. The CDR3 region has the DNA TGTGCCAGCAGTCCGAACCTCCCGGGGGGTTGGGGCCACACCTTC. V and J are TRBV28 and TRBJ1-2; D may be TRBD1 (5 bases). Between the trimmed V and J ends, which lost 5 bases and 12 bases, there was a span of 25 bases. Germline-derived CDR1 and CDR2 are MDHEN and SYDVKM. CDR3 size: 15 residues.

The chain uses TRBV29-1 and TRBJ1-2; the match to TRBD1 covers 8 bases. Germline loops: CDR1 SQVTM, CDR2 ANQGSEA. This CDR3 region has 11 residues. The CDR3 DNA follows: TGCACCGTAACAGGGGGTAATGGCTACACCTTC. Protein sequence: CTVTGGNGYTF.

This clonotype occurred a few times. The V and J genes are TRBV6-5 and TRBJ2-2; 7 bases line up with TRBD2. Germline CDR1 and CDR2: MNHEY and SVGAGI. The CDR3 is made up of 15 amino acids. Trimming cost V 2 bases and J 6 bases; bases outside gene matches: 6. The CDR3: CASSYIGEGSGELFF. CDR3 coding DNA: TGTGCCAGCAGTTACATAGGGGAGGGATCCGGGGAGCTGTTTTTT.

V and J are TRBV6-4 and TRBJ1-2; D uncertain. The V and J ends lost 3 bases and 7 bases respectively, with 9 bases between them. The CDR3 spans 12 residues. CDR1 MRHNA and CDR2 SNTAGT come from the germline V gene. The CDR3 sequence is CASSETRGGYTF. The DNA for the CDR3 is TGTGCCAGCAGTGAAACACGGGGTGGCTACACCTTC.

This clonotype was recorded at least ten times. The chain employs TRBV5-6 and TRBJ1-2, with D possibly matching TRBD1 (5 bases). Trimming stripped 4 bases from V and 2 bases from J, with 12 bases between. CDR1 is SGHDT, CDR2 YYEEEE, per germline. The CDR3 is 14 amino acids. This CDR3 reads CASSTAGQNYGYTF. Written as DNA, the CDR3 is TGTGCCAGCAGCACTGCAGGGCAGAACTATGGCTACACCTTC.

CDR3 loop: CASSPSLTAVAQYF. The CDR3 DNA follows: TGTGCCAGCAGTCCGTCTTTGACGGCAGTAGCGCAGTACTTC. V gene TRBV27 combines with J gene TRBJ2-7; D remains unclear. CDR1 is MNHEY and CDR2 is SMNVEV in the germline V gene (reference sequence). This CDR3 region has 14 residues. V was shortened by 5 bases and J by 9 bases, with 20 bases between the two germline ends.

This clonotype was seen a handful of times. The chain links TRBV30 to TRBJ1-2, with D maybe TRBD1 (6 bases). Trimming left V 4 bases short and J 3 bases short, with 15 bases between. CDR3 length equals 14 residues. Germline V CDR1 and CDR2: GTSNPN, SVGIG (reference sequence). The CDR3 DNA reads TGTGCCTGGACCAACAGGGCACTCGACTATGGCTACACCTTC. Its protein is CAWTNRALDYGYTF.

Regarding this clonotype: This may arise from a read error, as a much more abundant clone is one base away. The chain joins TRBV2 to TRBJ2-7, with TRBD1 identical over 12 bases. CDR1 and CDR2 from the germline V gene are SNHLY and FYNNEI. The V gene end was trimmed by 8 bases and the J gene end by 5 bases; junction bases not matched to a gene: 19. The CDR3 is 18 residues long. CDR3 sequence: CASDIIRDRGPQADEQYF. Written as DNA, the CDR3 is TGTGCCAGCGATATAATTCGGGACAGGGGGCCGCAAGCGGACGAGCAGTACTTC.

The table lists this clonotype with a count of one. The chain joins TRBV19 to TRBJ2-4; TRBD2 matches at 13 bases. The CDR3 sequence is 16 residues long. Germline loops: CDR1 LNHDA, CDR2 SQIVND (reference sequence). V lost 10 bases and J lost 0; bases outside the gene matches: 6. In DNA form, the CDR3 reads TGTGCCACGAGGGGACTAGCGGGGCTAGCCAAAAACATTCAGTACTTC. Translating it yields CATRGLAGLAKNIQYF. Looking up the rest from reference TRBV19 and TRBJ2-4 gives the full variable domain: DGGITQSPKYLFRKEGQNVTLSCEQNLNHDAMYWYRQDPGQGLRLIYYSQIVNDFQKGDIAEGYSVSREKKESFPLTVTSAQKNPTAFYLCATRGLAGLAKNIQYFGAGTRLSVL.

This clonotype was picked up many times. The chain uses TRBV28 and TRBJ2-5; D remains unclear. The V gene lost 6 bases and the J gene lost 0 bases, with 2 bases spanning the gap. The CDR3 totals 11 residues. CDR1 and CDR2 (germline): MDHEN, SYDVKM. CDR3 residues: CASRNQETQYF. Written as DNA, the CDR3 is TGTGCCAGCAGGAACCAAGAGACCCAGTACTTC.

This clonotype came up a few times. The V and J genes are TRBV7-2 and TRBJ2-2; a weak D match, TRBD2 (5 bases). Per germline, CDR1 SGHTA and CDR2 FQGNSA. This CDR3 has 13 residues. V gave up 2 bases and J gave up 6 bases, with 7 bases separating them. CDR3 in amino acids: CASSLKGAGELFF. CDR3 DNA sequence: TGTGCCAGCAGCTTAAAGGGAGCCGGGGAGCTGTTTTTT.

The chain employs TRBV2 and TRBJ2-3, with TRBD2 matching 14 bases. The germline V gene encodes CDR1 SNHLY and CDR2 FYNNEI. CDR3 length: 17 residues. The junction had 9 bases not matched to a gene; V was cut back by 5 bases and J by 5 bases. As DNA, the CDR3 is TGTGCCAGCAGTTCTCCGGGACTAGCGGGAGCTGAAGATACGCAGTATTTT. Translation gives CASSSPGLAGAEDTQYF.

Here the CDR3 DNA reads TGCGCCAGCAGCTTGGCGGGCAGGGAAGGAGAGACCCAGTACTTC. It yields the protein CASSLAGREGETQYF. This chain joins TRBV5-1 and TRBJ2-5, with D possibly being TRBD1 (5 bases). Trimming took off 0 bases at V and 4 bases at J, with 13 bases between the two ends. The germline V gene has CDR1 SGHRS and CDR2 YFSETQ. The CDR3 contains 15 residues.

Details on this clonotype: A junction end diverges from the germline sequence, so it may reflect a read error. The chain recombines TRBV30 with TRBJ1-1, with D unclear. This CDR3 is 9 amino acids long. The germline gives CDR1 GTSNPN, CDR2 SVGIG (reference sequence). CDR3 DNA sequence: TGTGCCTCCTCTCCAGGTCGTGCCTTT. Translation gives CASSPGRAF.

V is TRBV7-9 and J is TRBJ1-2; 7 bases map to TRBD1. The CDR3 is made up of 15 amino acids. Germline CDR1 is SEHNR and CDR2 is FQNEAQ (reference sequence). The V segment lost 3 bases and the J segment 4 bases; nucleotides outside the gene matches: 8. The CDR3 bases are TGTGCCAGCAGCTTTACAGGGGAGGGAGGCTATGGCTACACCTTC. This gives the protein CASSFTGEGGYGYTF.

This chain connects TRBV6-1 to TRBJ2-7, with D possibly matching TRBD1 (6 bases). This CDR3 has 12 residues. Germline CDR1 MNHNS, CDR2 SASEGT. Trimming removed 6 bases from V and 6 bases from J, with 12 bases in between. The CDR3 loop reads CASSQGQSEQYF. The CDR3 nucleotides read TGTGCCAGCAGCCAGGGACAAAGCGAGCAGTACTTC.

The J gene is TRBJ2-1, the V gene TRBV5-1; TRBD2 aligns across 9 bases. This CDR3 contains 16 residues. V was pared by 6 bases and J by 1 base, with 8 bases of the junction left unmatched. The germline CDR1 and CDR2 sequences are SGHRS and YFSETQ. The CDR3 bases are TGCGCCAGCACCGCGATAGCGGGAGTTTCCTACAATGAGCAGTTCTTC. Its translation is CASTAIAGVSYNEQFF.

The rearrangement joins TRBV6-5 to TRBJ2-5; D gene uncertain. The germline gives CDR1 MNHEY, CDR2 SVGAGI. Trimming stripped 0 bases from V and 5 bases from J, with 16 bases between. The CDR3 loop spans 16 amino acids. Here the CDR3 reads CASSYSSTGVGETQYF. The DNA of the CDR3 is TGTGCCAGCAGTTACTCGTCGACTGGGGTTGGGGAGACCCAGTACTTC.

The rearrangement joins TRBV20-1 to TRBJ2-7; no clear D gene. CDR3 size: 14 residues. Germline CDR1 reads DFQATT; CDR2 reads SNEGSKA (reference sequence). With 1 base removed from V and 3 bases from J, the gap between germline ends came to 13 bases. The CDR3 sequence: CSARGRLTNYEQYF. CDR3 bases: TGCAGTGCTAGAGGAAGACTTACGAACTACGAGCAGTACTTC.

A few counts support this clonotype. This chain joins TRBV29-1 and TRBJ2-7, with D possibly matching TRBD2 (6 bases). This CDR3 contains 12 residues. Germline CDR1 SQVTM, CDR2 ANQGSEA. Trimming took 7 bases from V and 0 from J, leaving 10 bases between them. For the CDR3, the DNA is TGCAGCGCGGCCGGGAGCTCCTACGAGCAGTACTTC. As protein: CSAAGSSYEQYF.

The chain recombines TRBV20-1 with TRBJ2-5, with TRBD2 identical over 13 bases. CDR3 length: 15 residues. J was trimmed by 5 bases and V by 5 bases; bases with no gene match: 8. From germline, CDR1 is DFQATT and CDR2 SNEGSKA (reference sequence). The CDR3 sequence is CSAPRLAGGVETQYF. CDR3 in DNA: TGCAGTGCTCCTAGACTAGCGGGAGGAGTTGAGACCCAGTACTTC.

Concerning this clonotype itself: This sequence may be a read error, since a much larger clone differs from it by one base. Given the absence of the conserved phenylalanine or tryptophan at the CDR3 end, a read error is likely. Here the CDR3 reads CASSSDSYGYTY. CDR3 nucleotide sequence: TGTGCCAGCAGCTCGGACAGCTATGGCTACACCTAC. The chain links TRBV11-2 to TRBJ1-2, with D possibly being TRBD1 (6 bases). V lost 4 bases and J 4 bases, leaving 7 bases between the germline ends. The germline V gene has CDR1 SGHAT and CDR2 FQNNGV. This CDR3 is 12 amino acids long.